This T cell receptor (beta chain) was recorded in a study of blood T cell repertoires in COVID-19. V was clipped by 0 bases and J by 8 bases, with 10 bases between them. CDR1 is LGHDT, CDR2 YNNKEL, per germline (reference sequence). The CDR3 loop spans 13 amino acids. The table came from immunoSEQ multiplex PCR; TCRdb's copy has only in-frame clones and leaves some out. The sample lists hundreds of thousands of clones; around 87% were seen once. This receptor was taken from a man aged 60 to 69 with acute or convalescent COVID-19. The chain couples TRBV3-1 (or the pseudogene TRBV3-2) to TRBJ1-1; no clear D. Sequencing used peripheral blood. The CDR3 here is CASSQDRGLEAFF. The CDR3 DNA sequence: TGTGCCAGCAGCCAAGATCGGGGTTTAGAAGCTTTCTTT.